The entry below gives a single T cell receptor beta chain sequence along with its context. The sample is drawn from a study of blood T cell repertoires in COVID-19. Looking at the study overall: Italy, Spain and the United States were the sources of the convalescent and acute COVID-19 samples.

CDR1 and CDR2 (germline): MNHEY, SVGAGI. V lost 0 bases to trimming and J lost 6 bases; unmatched junction nucleotides: 7. The CDR3 sequence is 16 residues long. Per the original methods: Counts of nucleated cells, estimated from reference gene primer amplification, were obtained. Sequencing was performed with immunoSEQ multiplex PCR; in TCRdb, only in-frame clones are kept and a portion is missing. V and J calls and clone size come straight from that table; D and trimming were deduced from the DNA. The sample lists around 230,000 clones; 75% to 90% were seen once. This clonotype was obtained from a woman in her thirties or forties with acute COVID-19. The gene calls are TRBV6-5 and TRBJ2-7, with 11 bases matching TRBD2. The sample was PBMCs or T cells enriched from blood (not recorded which). CDR3 bases: TGTGCCAGCAGTTACTCGTCTACTAGCGGGAGCCCCGAGCAGTACTTC. This translates into CASSYSSTSGSPEQYF.